This TCR beta chain was observed in a study of T cells in Graves' hyperthyroidism and ophthalmopathy. Study in general: Peripheral blood was acquired at first diagnosis, ahead of any therapy whatsoever.

This clonotype was seen many times. The antigen remains unidentified. TCR beta CDR3 region amplification was performed from RNA transcripts. Using the HTBI primer set, a first-round RT-PCR was run on the TCR CDR3. TCRdb called the multiplex PCR reads again in MiXCR, with one record for every CDR3 protein. The table has 400,000 to 600,000 distinct CDR3 sequences, 15% to 20% seen once. General study findings and limits: Separation of ophthalmopathy from stable hyperthyroidism was achieved by a 13 V-J model.

The CDR3 runs 13 residues. Trimming removed 5 bases at V and 7 bases at J, with 12 bases between. Germline assignment: CDR1 MNHNS and CDR2 SASEGT. Ophthalmopathy patients showed a Clinical Activity Score of at least 3, NOSPECS grade of at least 4 and duration under 3 months. Used for diagnoses were clinical symptoms, serum thyroxine and TRAb, thyroid ultrasound and orbital computed tomography. This receptor was taken from a woman under 40 with Graves' ophthalmopathy. The chain couples TRBV6-1 to TRBJ2-1; a possible D gene is TRBD1 (6 bases). The sequenced material came from blood. DNA for the CDR3: TGTGCCAGCAGTCCTACAGGGATAAATGAGCAGTTCTTC. Its translation: CASSPTGINEQFF.